This T cell receptor (beta chain) was identified during a study of T cell responses to AZD1222 COVID-19 vaccine (dated by TCRdb to the early 2020s). For the study in its entirety: TCR sequencing was performed for fewer than 250 trial participants, of whom 200 to 210 were given two doses of AZD1222 and approximately 26 were given two doses of MenACWY control vaccine. Trial participants were enrolled by age into subgroups of 18-55, 56-69 and 70-plus years, and about 150, 27 and 61 TCR-sequenced participants, respectively, were included in these subgroups.

Sample time point, as interpreted from the label and publication: about 28 days (+/-7) after the second vaccine dose. AZD1222 recipients with second doses at about 4 weeks or about 12 weeks were pooled, because spike-specific TCR depth and breadth did not differ between schedules. Vaccinee samples were obtained from the UK trials COV001 and COV002, which included a single-blind randomized controlled phase 2/3 trial of AZD1222 (ChAdOx1 nCoV-19) in healthy adults. For TCRbeta chain sequencing, PBMC samples were collected from trial participants at day 0 and at day 28 after the second dose. The CDR3 regions of human TCRbeta chains were analyzed by immunosequencing. Regarding the original processing steps: Repertoire TCRs were checked for matches against a reference library of SARS-CoV-2-specific TCRs that had been generated using the MIRA antigen-specificity platform. Breadth was defined as the fraction of unique TCRs that were SARS-CoV-2-associated, and depth was defined as the fraction of total T cells that were SARS-CoV-2-associated. Using the MIRA data, each spike-specific TCR was assigned both to the spike region to which the TCR was reactive and to a CD4 or CD8 class. Log10-transformed breadth and depth values were compared by one-way ANOVA with Sidak's multiple comparisons tests. Drawn from immuneACCESS, this table holds only the in-frame rearrangements with V and J called that TCRdb kept. Clones are partly lost; checked studies trace under half to an unresolved V gene and leave the rest unexplained. V and J calls plus clone size are reproduced from that table; the DNA served to infer D and trimming. The sample table records roughly 110,000 clones; around nine tenths of these occur just once. The ten largest clones add up to 6.2% of the sample.

Comments on this clone: This receptor's antigen is unknown. No base-level quality is on record; no much larger clone is a single base apart.

V gives up 5 bases and J gives up 4 bases, and the segment between their germline ends measures 8 bases. From a lookup of the germline V gene, CDR1 and CDR2 are SQVTM and ANQGSEA. The CDR3 has 11 amino acids, counting the end cysteine and phenylalanine. Only CDR3 DNA remains: 33 bases, in frame from the first base. The investigation overall reported the following: Because no day 14 peak-response samples were available, repertoires were characterized only after the peak T cell response. After two AZD1222 doses, spike-specific TCR breadth and depth were significantly higher than at day 0 and than in MenACWY recipients. The vaccine-associated CD4 TCRs covered the entire spike protein, and the dominant responses fell in regions 160-218 and 743-854. Only five to seven AZD1222 recipients were SARS-CoV-2 seropositive at baseline, limiting conclusions about previously exposed vaccinees. Participants were mostly white British, with more females than males. The authors suggested clonal diversity may have been underestimated. Nearly half of unique spike-specific TCRs reportedly recognized epitopes outside regions mutated in the B.1.351 and B.1.1.7 variants. The 56-69-year group was small, and its depth increase did not reach significance, likely because of low power.

This TCR derives from an adult who received the AZD1222 COVID-19 vaccine. The source material was peripheral blood, sampled 28 days after the second AZD1222 dose. The rearrangement combines TRBV29-1 with TRBJ2-5, with the D gene uncertain. The CDR3 loop reads CSVRMGETQYF. The nucleotide sequence is TGCAGCGTTAGAATGGGAGAGACCCAGTACTTC.